Reported below is one T cell receptor beta chain. The antigen is unknown. These data belong to a study of OX40 agonist ivuxolimab in advanced cancers. On the study more broadly: Every 2 weeks, patients received ivuxolimab intravenously, dosed at 0.01 to 10 mg/kg. Patients undergoing dose escalation presented with hepatocellular carcinoma, melanoma, renal cell or head and neck cancer.

V was cut by 1 base and J by 4 bases, with 7 bases left in between. The CDR3 spans 13 residues. Germline CDR1 reads MGHRA; CDR2 reads YSYEKL. The data were produced by immunoSEQ multiplex PCR, yet TCRdb's version contains in-frame clones alone and is incomplete. This table holds 130,000 or so clones, about nine tenths found once. Patients had blood sampled at baseline and again on cycle 4 day 1 and cycle 7 day 1. General study results and limits: Expanded clones were, on average, more numerous in CD8+ T cells than in CD4+.

This specimen consisted of CD4+ or CD8+ T cells sorted from blood, obtained in a trial of the OX40 agonist ivuxolimab. The rearrangement uses TRBV4-1 and TRBJ2-5; D ambiguous. The receptor was isolated from an adult with an advanced solid tumor such as melanoma, head and neck, liver or kidney cancer. DNA of the CDR3: TGCGCCAGCAGCCAAGGTATGCGAGAGACCCAGTACTTC. Its translation: CASSQGMRETQYF.